Below, one TCR beta chain is given with its context. The antigen is undetermined. Per germline, CDR1 SNHLY and CDR2 FYNNEI. Trimming at V came to 2 bases and at J to 15 bases, leaving 7 bases not matched to a gene. The CDR3 consists of 12 residues. This entry comes from a study of CD8 T cells in ankylosing spondylitis. Quantitative 5'-RACE with molecular barcodes generated TCR beta libraries. TCRdb recomputed calls from the 5' RACE reads with MiXCR, one row per CDR3 protein. The table has about 540,000 distinct CDR3 sequences, roughly 13% seen once. Study findings and constraints: There were earlier reports of some motif variants in reactive arthritis synovial fluid and blood. As reported, disease-linked clones showed significant enrichment in matched ankylosing spondylitis synovial fluid. A TCR beta motif of about 8 highly homologous variants seemed to mark ankylosing spondylitis blood.

The sequence was collected from a male donor with ankylosing spondylitis. The J gene is TRBJ2-4, the V gene TRBV2, with 7 bases matching TRBD1. The material sequenced was blood, either unsorted or a sorted T cell fraction (not recorded which). The CDR3 is CASSEFPGQRYF. CDR3 nucleotide sequence: TGTGCCAGCAGTGAATTTCCGGGACAGCGGTACTTC. Filled out from reference TRBV2 and TRBJ2-4, the complete variable domain reads EPEVTQTPSHQVTQMGQEVILRCVPISNHLYFYWYRQILGQKVEFLVSFYNNEISEKSEIFDDQFSVERPDGSNFTLKIRSTKLEDSAMYFCASSEFPGQRYFGAGTRLSVL.